Reported below is one T cell receptor (beta chain). Its matching antigen is unknown. This sample is part of a study of cytomegalovirus exposure and HLA in healthy donors. Overall study findings and caveats: A likely sequencing artifact accounted for one observed cluster of highly shared sequence variants. A later analysis reportedly found fewer N-insertions in an Asian-associated ancestry cluster than the roughly 700-donor mean. Across donors, sequencing depth was assumed by presence/absence analyses to be roughly uniform.

CDR1 is SGDLS, CDR2 YYNGEE, per germline. V lost 4 bases, J lost 3 bases, and 8 bases lay in between. The CDR3 consists of 13 residues. Use of 60 Vbeta and 13 Jbeta primers characterized the PCR. Some clones are missing from TCRdb's copy, which holds only in-frame ones; the method was immunoSEQ multiplex PCR. The sample lists about 160,000 clones; around 60% were seen once. The V and J genes are TRBV9 and TRBJ2-1; D is perhaps TRBD2 (6 bases). The sample taken for sequencing was PBMCs. This TCR derives from a woman aged 55 to 70 in good health and CMV-seropositive. This chain's CDR3 is CASSPAGYNEQFF. Written as DNA, the CDR3 is TGTGCCAGCAGCCCAGCGGGCTACAATGAGCAGTTCTTC.